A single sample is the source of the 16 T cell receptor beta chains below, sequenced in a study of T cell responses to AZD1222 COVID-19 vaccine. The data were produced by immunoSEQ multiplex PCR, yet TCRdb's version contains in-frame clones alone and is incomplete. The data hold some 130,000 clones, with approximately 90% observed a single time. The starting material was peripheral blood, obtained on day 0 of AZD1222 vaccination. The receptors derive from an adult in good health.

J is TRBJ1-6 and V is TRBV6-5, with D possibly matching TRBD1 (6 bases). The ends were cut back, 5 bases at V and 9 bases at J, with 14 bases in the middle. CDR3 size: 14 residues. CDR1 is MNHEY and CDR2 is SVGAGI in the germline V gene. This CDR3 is CASSQQGISSPLHF. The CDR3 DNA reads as TGTGCCAGCAGTCAACAGGGTATTAGTTCACCCCTCCACTTT.

CDR3 sequence reads: CASSQEASPYGYTF. The CDR3 bases are TGTGCCAGCAGCCAAGAGGCCAGTCCCTATGGCTACACCTTC. This rearrangement joins TRBV4-2 to TRBJ1-2; D ambiguous. CDR1 and CDR2 (germline): LGHNA, YNFKEQ. The CDR3 is 14 amino acids. V lost 0 bases, J lost 4 bases, and 9 bases lay in between.

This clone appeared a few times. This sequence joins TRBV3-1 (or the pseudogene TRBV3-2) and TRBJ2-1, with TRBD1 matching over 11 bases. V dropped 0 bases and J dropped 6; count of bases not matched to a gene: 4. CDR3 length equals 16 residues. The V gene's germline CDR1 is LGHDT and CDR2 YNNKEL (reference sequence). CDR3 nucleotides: TGTGCCAGCAGCCAAGATCCGGGGACAGGGGGCAATGAGCAGTTCTTC. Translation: CASSQDPGTGGNEQFF.

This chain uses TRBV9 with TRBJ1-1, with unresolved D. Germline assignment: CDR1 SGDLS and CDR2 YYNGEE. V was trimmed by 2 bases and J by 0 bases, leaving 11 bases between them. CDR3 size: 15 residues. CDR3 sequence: CASSVRLDMNTEAFF. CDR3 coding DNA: TGTGCCAGCAGCGTTCGGCTTGACATGAACACTGAAGCTTTCTTT.

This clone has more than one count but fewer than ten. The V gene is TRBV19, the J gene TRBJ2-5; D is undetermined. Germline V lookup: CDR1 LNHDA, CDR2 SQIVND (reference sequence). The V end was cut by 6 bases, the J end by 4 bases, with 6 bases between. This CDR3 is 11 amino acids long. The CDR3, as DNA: TGTGCCAGTAGGTGGGGAGAGACCCAGTACTTC. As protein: CASRWGETQYF.

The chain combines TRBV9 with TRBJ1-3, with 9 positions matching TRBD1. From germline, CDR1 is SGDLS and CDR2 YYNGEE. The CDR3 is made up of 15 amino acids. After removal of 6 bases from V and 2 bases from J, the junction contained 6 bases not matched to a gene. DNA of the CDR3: TGTGCCAGCAACGAACAGGGGGCGCCTGGAAACACCATATATTTT. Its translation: CASNEQGAPGNTIYF.

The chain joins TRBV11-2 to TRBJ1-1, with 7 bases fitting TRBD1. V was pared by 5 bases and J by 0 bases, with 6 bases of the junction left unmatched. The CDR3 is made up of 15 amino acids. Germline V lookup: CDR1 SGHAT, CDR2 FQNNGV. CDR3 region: CASSQNGQVNTEAFF. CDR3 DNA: TGTGCCAGCAGCCAAAATGGACAGGTGAACACTGAAGCTTTCTTT.

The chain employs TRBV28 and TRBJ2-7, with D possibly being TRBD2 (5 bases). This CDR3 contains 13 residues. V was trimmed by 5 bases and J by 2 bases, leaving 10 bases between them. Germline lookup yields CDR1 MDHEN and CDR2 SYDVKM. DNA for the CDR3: TGTGCCAGCAGTGCGGGCCCTCCCTACGAGCAGTACTTC. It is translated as CASSAGPPYEQYF.

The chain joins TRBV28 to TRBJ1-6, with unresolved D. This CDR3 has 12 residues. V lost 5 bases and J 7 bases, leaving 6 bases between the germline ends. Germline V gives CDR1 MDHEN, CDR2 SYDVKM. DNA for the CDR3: TGTGCCAGCAGTAAGGAAAATTCACCCCTCCACTTT. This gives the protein CASSKENSPLHF.

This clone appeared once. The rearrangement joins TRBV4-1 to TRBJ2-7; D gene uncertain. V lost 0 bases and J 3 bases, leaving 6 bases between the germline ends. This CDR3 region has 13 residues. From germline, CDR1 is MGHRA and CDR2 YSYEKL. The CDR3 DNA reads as TGCGCCAGCAGCCAAGAACCCCACTACGAGCAGTACTTC. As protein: CASSQEPHYEQYF.

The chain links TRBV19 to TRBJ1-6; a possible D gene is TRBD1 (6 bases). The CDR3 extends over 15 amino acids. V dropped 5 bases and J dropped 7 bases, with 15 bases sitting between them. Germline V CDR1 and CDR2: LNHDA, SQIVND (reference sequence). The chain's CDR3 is CASSLPGHQNSPLHF. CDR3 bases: TGTGCCAGTAGTTTACCGGGACACCAGAATTCACCCCTCCACTTT. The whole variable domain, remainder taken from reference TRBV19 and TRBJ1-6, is DGGITQSPKYLFRKEGQNVTLSCEQNLNHDAMYWYRQDPGQGLRLIYYSQIVNDFQKGDIAEGYSVSREKKESFPLTVTSAQKNPTAFYLCASSLPGHQNSPLHFGNGTRLTVT.

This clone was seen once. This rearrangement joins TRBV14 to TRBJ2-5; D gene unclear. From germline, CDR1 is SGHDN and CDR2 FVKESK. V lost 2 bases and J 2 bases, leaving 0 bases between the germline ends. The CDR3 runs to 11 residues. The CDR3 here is CASSQQETQYF. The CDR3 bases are TGTGCCAGCAGCCAACAAGAGACCCAGTACTTC.

The DNA for the CDR3 is TGTGCCTGGAGTGCGGGACAGGGGGCGAATCAGCCCCAGCATTTT. As protein: CAWSAGQGANQPQHF. This sequence joins TRBV30 and TRBJ1-5; 12 bases fit TRBD1. This CDR3 has 15 amino acids. V gave up 1 base and J gave up 4 bases; unmatched junction bases: 2. Germline CDR1 reads GTSNPN; CDR2 reads SVGIG (reference sequence).

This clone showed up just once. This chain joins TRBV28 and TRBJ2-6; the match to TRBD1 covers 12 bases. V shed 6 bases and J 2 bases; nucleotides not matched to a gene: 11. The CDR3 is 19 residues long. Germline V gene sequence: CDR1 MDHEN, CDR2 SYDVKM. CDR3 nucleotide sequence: TGTGCCAGCAGACAGAACCCGGGACAGGGGGCTCCTGGGGCCAACGTCCTGACTTTC. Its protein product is CASRQNPGQGAPGANVLTF. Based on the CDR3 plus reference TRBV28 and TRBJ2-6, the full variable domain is DVKVTQSSRYLVKRTGEKVFLECVQDMDHENMFWYRQDPGLGLRLIYFSYDVKMKEKGDIPEGYSVSREKKERFSLILESASTNQTSMYLCASRQNPGQGAPGANVLTFGAGSRLTVL.

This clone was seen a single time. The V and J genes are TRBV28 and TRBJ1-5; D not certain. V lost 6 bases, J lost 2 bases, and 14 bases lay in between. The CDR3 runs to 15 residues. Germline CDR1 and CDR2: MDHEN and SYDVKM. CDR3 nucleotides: TGTGCCAGCAGGTCCCCTCTTGGGGGCAATCAGCCCCAGCATTTT. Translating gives CASRSPLGGNQPQHF.

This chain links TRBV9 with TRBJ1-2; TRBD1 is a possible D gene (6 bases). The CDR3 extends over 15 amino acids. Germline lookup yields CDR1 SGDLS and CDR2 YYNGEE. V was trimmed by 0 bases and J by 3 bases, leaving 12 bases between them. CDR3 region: CASSVGTEGDYGYTF. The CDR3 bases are TGTGCCAGCAGCGTAGGGACCGAGGGGGACTATGGCTACACCTTC.